A selection of T cell receptor beta chains follows, all from one sample in a study of vaccination and CD4 T cells after COVID-19. The antigens these receptors bind are not known. A single record per CDR3 protein comes from TCRdb applying MiXCR to the PCR reads. The sample yields 12,000 or so distinct CDR3 sequences, approximately 59% seen once. The sample consisted of CD4+ T cells from blood, cultured in vitro. All receptors come from a human donor who had recovered from COVID-19. Both conserved end residues are part of each CDR3. Fields, in order: clone size, V gene, D gene, J gene, CDR3 protein, CDR3 DNA. The D gene is left open where the match is weak. A row's size may be missing; if present it is once, few, many or a size class.

clone_size: NA
v_call: TRBV6-1
d_call: TRBD1
j_call: TRBJ1-5
cdr3_aa: CASSHHGQGVVWPQHF
cdr3_nt: TGTGCCAGCAGTCACCATGGACAGGGGGTAGTATGGCCCCAGCATTTT

clone_size: few
v_call: TRBV6-1
d_call: TRBD1
j_call: TRBJ1-6
cdr3_aa: CASSVGQGEGSPLHF
cdr3_nt: TGTGCCAGCAGCGTGGGACAGGGAGAGGGTTCACCCCTCCACTTT

clone_size: NA
v_call: TRBV7-3
d_call: TRBD2
j_call: TRBJ2-2
cdr3_aa: CASSPQTSGMNGELFF
cdr3_nt: TGTGCCAGCAGCCCACAGACTAGCGGGATGAACGGGGAGCTGTTTTTT

clone_size: NA
v_call: TRBV29-1
d_call: NA
j_call: TRBJ1-2
cdr3_aa: CSVGGGHGYTF
cdr3_nt: TGCAGCGTTGGTGGGGGCCATGGCTACACCTTC

clone_size: NA
v_call: TRBV28
d_call: NA
j_call: TRBJ2-7
cdr3_aa: CASSSTRLGSYEQYF
cdr3_nt: TGTGCCAGCAGTTCCACCCGGCTAGGTTCCTACGAGCAGTACTTC

clone_size: NA
v_call: TRBV28
d_call: NA
j_call: TRBJ1-5
cdr3_aa: CASSGSGQPQHF
cdr3_nt: TGTGCCAGCAGTGGGTCGGGGCAGCCCCAGCATTTT

clone_size: NA
v_call: TRBV27
d_call: NA
j_call: TRBJ1-2
cdr3_aa: CASSLSQGWGGNYGYTF
cdr3_nt: TGTGCCAGCAGTTTATCGCAGGGTTGGGGGGGTAACTATGGCTACACCTTC

clone_size: NA
v_call: TRBV28
d_call: NA
j_call: TRBJ1-2
cdr3_aa: CASRHPPGRGGGYTF
cdr3_nt: TGTGCCAGCAGACACCCCCCCGGAAGGGGAGGTGGCTACACCTTC

clone_size: NA
v_call: TRBV6-4
d_call: NA
j_call: TRBJ2-1
cdr3_aa: CASQGRDDNEQFF
cdr3_nt: TGTGCCAGCCAGGGGCGGGACGACAATGAGCAGTTCTTC

clone_size: NA
v_call: TRBV6-1
d_call: TRBD1
j_call: TRBJ2-7
cdr3_aa: CATAGRTGAYEQYF
cdr3_nt: TGTGCCACCGCCGGAAGGACAGGGGCCTACGAGCAGTACTTC

clone_size: NA
v_call: TRBV2
d_call: TRBD1
j_call: TRBJ2-3
cdr3_aa: CATQGEDTQYF
cdr3_nt: TGTGCCACACAGGGGGAAGATACGCAGTATTTT

clone_size: NA
v_call: TRBV7-8
d_call: TRBD2
j_call: TRBJ2-5
cdr3_aa: CASRPRGLAEQETQYF
cdr3_nt: TGTGCCAGCAGGCCGAGGGGACTAGCGGAACAAGAGACCCAGTACTTC

clone_size: NA
v_call: TRBV2
d_call: NA
j_call: TRBJ1-1
cdr3_aa: CASSPHRTEAFF
cdr3_nt: TGTGCCAGCAGTCCTCATCGCACTGAAGCTTTCTTT

clone_size: NA
v_call: TRBV6-1
d_call: TRBD1
j_call: TRBJ2-5
cdr3_aa: CTSSLWEGQGKTQYF
cdr3_nt: TGTACCAGCAGTCTATGGGAGGGACAGGGAAAGACCCAGTACTTC

clone_size: NA
v_call: TRBV30
d_call: NA
j_call: TRBJ2-7
cdr3_aa: CAWSVANEQYF
cdr3_nt: TGTGCCTGGAGTGTAGCGAACGAGCAGTACTTC

clone_size: NA
v_call: TRBV2
d_call: TRBD2
j_call: TRBJ2-1
cdr3_aa: CASRGKALAGGYNEQFF
cdr3_nt: TGTGCCAGCAGGGGGAAGGCGTTAGCGGGGGGCTACAATGAGCAGTTCTTC

clone_size: NA
v_call: TRBV20-1
d_call: TRBD1
j_call: TRBJ2-7
cdr3_aa: CSARGRGRYEQYF
cdr3_nt: TGCAGTGCTAGGGGCAGGGGGCGGTACGAGCAGTACTTC

clone_size: once
v_call: TRBV20-1
d_call: TRBD1
j_call: TRBJ1-1
cdr3_aa: CSARTGGTSREAFF
cdr3_nt: TGCAGTGCGCGGACAGGGGGAACCTCTCGCGAAGCTTTCTTT

clone_size: NA
v_call: TRBV28
d_call: NA
j_call: TRBJ1-5
cdr3_aa: CASMYGTNQPQHF
cdr3_nt: TGTGCCAGCATGTATGGGACAAATCAGCCCCAGCATTTT

clone_size: NA
v_call: TRBV10-3
d_call: NA
j_call: TRBJ1-2
cdr3_aa: CAISRYLGRGYTF
cdr3_nt: TGTGCCATCAGTAGATACTTAGGCAGAGGCTACACCTTC

clone_size: once
v_call: TRBV20-1
d_call: TRBD2
j_call: TRBJ2-3
cdr3_aa: CSAGASGRPYF
cdr3_nt: TGCAGTGCTGGGGCTAGCGGGAGGCCGTATTTT

clone_size: few
v_call: TRBV19
d_call: TRBD1
j_call: TRBJ1-5
cdr3_aa: CASSSDRVSRQPQHF
cdr3_nt: TGTGCCAGTAGTTCCGACAGGGTATCTCGACAGCCCCAGCATTTT

clone_size: NA
v_call: TRBV28
d_call: TRBD1
j_call: TRBJ1-6
cdr3_aa: CASSLRTGTFLNSPLHF
cdr3_nt: TGTGCCAGCAGTTTAAGGACAGGGACATTTCTTAATTCACCCCTCCACTTT

clone_size: NA
v_call: TRBV5-1
d_call: NA
j_call: TRBJ2-7
cdr3_aa: CASSLVPGGSPFSYEQYF
cdr3_nt: TGCGCCAGCAGCTTGGTTCCCGGCGGCAGCCCCTTCTCCTACGAGCAGTACTTC

clone_size: NA
v_call: TRBV19
d_call: NA
j_call: TRBJ1-1
cdr3_aa: CATWRNTEAFF
cdr3_nt: TGTGCCACTTGGCGGAACACTGAAGCTTTCTTT

clone_size: NA
v_call: TRBV7-8
d_call: TRBD1
j_call: TRBJ1-5
cdr3_aa: CASGPGQGNQPQHF
cdr3_nt: TGTGCCAGCGGGCCTGGACAGGGGAATCAGCCCCAGCATTTT

clone_size: NA
v_call: TRBV6-5
d_call: NA
j_call: TRBJ2-3
cdr3_aa: CASSYGGAEDTQYF
cdr3_nt: TGTGCCAGCAGTTACGGAGGGGCGGAGGATACGCAGTATTTT

clone_size: once
v_call: TRBV29-1
d_call: TRBD1
j_call: TRBJ2-7
cdr3_aa: CSVDTGTGVYEQYF
cdr3_nt: TGCAGCGTGGACACCGGGACAGGGGTCTACGAGCAGTACTTC

clone_size: NA
v_call: TRBV2
d_call: NA
j_call: TRBJ1-2
cdr3_aa: CASSEEAGYTF
cdr3_nt: TGTGCCAGCAGTGAAGAGGCCGGCTACACCTTC

clone_size: few
v_call: TRBV30
d_call: TRBD1
j_call: TRBJ1-5
cdr3_aa: CAWSVGQSSNQPQHF
cdr3_nt: TGTGCCTGGAGTGTGGGACAGAGTAGCAATCAGCCCCAGCATTTT

clone_size: NA
v_call: TRBV6-5
d_call: NA
j_call: TRBJ2-2
cdr3_aa: CASSYSWTNTGELFF
cdr3_nt: TGTGCCAGCAGTTACTCGTGGACGAACACCGGGGAGCTGTTTTTT

clone_size: NA
v_call: TRBV19
d_call: NA
j_call: TRBJ2-1
cdr3_aa: CASSMGAAYSYNEQFF
cdr3_nt: TGTGCCAGTAGTATGGGGGCGGCCTACTCCTACAATGAGCAGTTCTTC

clone_size: NA
v_call: TRBV2
d_call: NA
j_call: TRBJ1-5
cdr3_aa: CASSEERAGNQPQHF
cdr3_nt: TGTGCCAGCAGTGAGGAAAGGGCAGGGAATCAGCCCCAGCATTTT

clone_size: few
v_call: TRBV6-5
d_call: NA
j_call: TRBJ1-2
cdr3_aa: CASSYGRNQANYGYTF
cdr3_nt: TGTGCCAGCAGTTACGGCAGGAACCAAGCTAACTATGGCTACACCTTC

clone_size: few
v_call: TRBV20-1
d_call: TRBD2
j_call: TRBJ2-2
cdr3_aa: CSAAGLQNTGELFF
cdr3_nt: TGCAGTGCTGCGGGACTACAGAACACCGGGGAGCTGTTTTTT

clone_size: few
v_call: TRBV20-1
d_call: NA
j_call: TRBJ2-3
cdr3_aa: CSARDQVADTQYF
cdr3_nt: TGCAGTGCTAGAGATCAAGTAGCAGATACGCAGTATTTT

clone_size: few
v_call: TRBV7-9
d_call: TRBD2
j_call: TRBJ2-5
cdr3_aa: CASSPLGGAGGYQETQYF
cdr3_nt: TGTGCCAGCAGCCCCCTTGGGGGTGCGGGAGGGTACCAAGAGACCCAGTACTTC

clone_size: NA
v_call: TRBV6-1
d_call: NA
j_call: TRBJ1-3
cdr3_aa: CASSEVRGNTIYF
cdr3_nt: TGTGCCAGCAGTGAAGTCAGGGGAAACACCATATATTTT

clone_size: NA
v_call: TRBV7-9
d_call: TRBD2
j_call: TRBJ2-1
cdr3_aa: CASSLKFRLAGGRNEQFF
cdr3_nt: TGTGCCAGCAGCTTAAAGTTCCGGCTAGCGGGAGGGCGCAATGAGCAGTTCTTC

clone_size: NA
v_call: TRBV29-1
d_call: TRBD1
j_call: TRBJ2-5
cdr3_aa: CSVVRRGRMETQYF
cdr3_nt: TGCAGCGTTGTTCGCAGGGGGCGTATGGAGACCCAGTACTTC

clone_size: few
v_call: TRBV20-1
d_call: TRBD2
j_call: TRBJ2-5
cdr3_aa: CSALPAEGLAGGPTQYF
cdr3_nt: TGCAGTGCCCTCCCGGCGGAAGGACTAGCGGGAGGGCCGACCCAGTACTTC

clone_size: NA
v_call: TRBV27
d_call: TRBD1
j_call: TRBJ1-1
cdr3_aa: CASSRGGQMGTEAFF
cdr3_nt: TGTGCCAGCAGTAGGGGGGGACAGATGGGGACTGAAGCTTTCTTT

clone_size: NA
v_call: TRBV6-1
d_call: TRBD2
j_call: TRBJ2-3
cdr3_aa: CASNDGRDTDTQYF
cdr3_nt: TGTGCCAGCAATGACGGGAGGGACACAGATACGCAGTATTTT

clone_size: NA
v_call: TRBV28
d_call: NA
j_call: TRBJ2-2
cdr3_aa: CASSPVLGGSDTGELFF
cdr3_nt: TGTGCCAGCAGTCCCGTCCTGGGGGGTTCGGACACCGGGGAGCTGTTTTTT

clone_size: NA
v_call: TRBV6-4
d_call: TRBD2
j_call: TRBJ2-3
cdr3_aa: CASSDKGLATDTQYF
cdr3_nt: TGTGCCAGCAGTGACAAGGGACTAGCGACAGATACGCAGTATTTT

clone_size: NA
v_call: TRBV19
d_call: NA
j_call: TRBJ1-1
cdr3_aa: CASLPRANTEAFF
cdr3_nt: TGTGCCAGTCTCCCAAGGGCCAACACTGAAGCTTTCTTT